Presented here are 8 T cell receptor beta chains from one specimen sequenced in a study of cytomegalovirus exposure and HLA in healthy donors. The primer mix had 60 Vbeta and 13 Jbeta primers. The data were produced by immunoSEQ multiplex PCR, yet TCRdb's version contains in-frame clones alone and is incomplete. The clone table shows 150,000 or so clones, with the ten largest holding around 1.6%. The sequencing input was PBMCs. The receptors were gathered from a woman aged 40 to 50 in good health and CMV-seropositive.

The chain links TRBV6-4 to TRBJ2-7, with TRBD1 as a possible D gene (6 bases). Trimming left V 3 bases short and J 6 bases short, with 15 bases between. Looked up from germline, CDR1 is MRHNA and CDR2 is SNTAGT. The CDR3 extends over 14 amino acids. CDR3 amino acids: CASSEATGTGEQYF. The CDR3 nucleotides read TGTGCCAGCAGTGAAGCGACAGGTACCGGCGAGCAGTACTTC.

The rearrangement links TRBV6-5 to TRBJ2-1; 13 positions match TRBD2. V dropped 7 bases and J dropped 9; count of bases not matched to a gene: 3. Per germline, CDR1 MNHEY and CDR2 SVGAGI. CDR3 length equals 13 residues. The CDR3 is CASKLAGGVEQFF. The CDR3 DNA reads TGTGCCAGCAAACTAGCGGGAGGGGTTGAGCAGTTCTTC.

The genes are TRBV5-6 and TRBJ2-5, with D perhaps matching TRBD1 (5 bases). Germline V gene lookup returns CDR1 SGHDT and CDR2 YYEEEE. V was cut by 4 bases and J by 7 bases, with 17 bases left in between. The CDR3 contains 14 residues. The CDR3 is CASSPTVRGWTQYF. For the CDR3, the DNA is TGTGCCAGCAGCCCGACAGTTCGTGGATGGACCCAGTACTTC.

The rearrangement links TRBV2 to TRBJ2-5; 7 bases are shared with TRBD2. The V and J ends lost 7 bases and 4 bases, in that order; junction bases with no gene match: 6. The CDR3 runs to 13 residues. The germline CDR1 and CDR2 sequences are SNHLY and FYNNEI. The CDR3 loop is CASTPGRGETQYF. CDR3 coding DNA: TGTGCCAGCACACCAGGGAGGGGAGAGACCCAGTACTTC.

This chain links TRBV10-3 with TRBJ2-5; tentatively, D is TRBD2 (7 bases). The end of the DNA aligns better with TRBJ2-7, so the J call may be wrong. The germline V gene has CDR1 ENHRY and CDR2 SYGVKD. The CDR3 covers 17 residues. The CDR3 here is CAIRGGAADRSSYEQYF. The DNA for the CDR3 is TGTGCCATCAGGGGGGGGGCGGCCGATAGGAGCTCCTACGAGCAGTACTTC.

J is TRBJ2-1 and V is TRBV7-9; D is perhaps TRBD2 (6 bases). The germline CDR1 and CDR2 sequences are SEHNR and FQNEAQ (reference sequence). The CDR3 spans 16 residues. Deletions cut 6 bases from V and 3 bases from J, with 18 bases between. The CDR3 is CASSQHRGLSYNEQFF. CDR3 sequence (DNA): TGTGCCAGCAGTCAACACCGGGGACTGAGCTACAATGAGCAGTTCTTC.

The genes are TRBV7-9 and TRBJ1-2; 8 bases align to TRBD1. Germline values: CDR1 SEHNR, CDR2 FQNEAQ (reference sequence). This CDR3 is 14 amino acids long. The junction had 8 bases not matched to a gene; V was cut back by 3 bases and J by 8 bases. The CDR3 here is CASSLAGGEEGYTF. For the CDR3, the DNA is TGTGCCAGCAGCTTGGCAGGGGGCGAGGAAGGCTACACCTTC.

CDR3 protein: CASSQVGTGSKDTQYF. The CDR3 region has the DNA TGCGCCAGCAGCCAAGTCGGGACAGGGTCAAAAGATACGCAGTATTTT. This chain uses TRBV4-3 with TRBJ2-3; 9 nucleotides align to TRBD1. This CDR3 comprises 16 residues. Per germline, CDR1 LGHNA and CDR2 YSLEER. The ends lost 1 base at V and 5 bases at J; junction bases unmatched: 7.